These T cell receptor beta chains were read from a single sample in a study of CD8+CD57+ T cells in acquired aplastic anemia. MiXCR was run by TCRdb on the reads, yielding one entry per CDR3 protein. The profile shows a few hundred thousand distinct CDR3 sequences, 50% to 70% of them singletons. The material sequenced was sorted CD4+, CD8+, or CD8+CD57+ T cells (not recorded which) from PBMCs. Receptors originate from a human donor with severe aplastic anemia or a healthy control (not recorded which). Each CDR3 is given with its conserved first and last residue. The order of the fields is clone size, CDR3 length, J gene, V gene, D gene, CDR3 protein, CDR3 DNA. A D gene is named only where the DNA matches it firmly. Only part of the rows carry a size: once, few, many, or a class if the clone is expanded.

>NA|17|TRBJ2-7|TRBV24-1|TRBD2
CATSDPSGGAPSHEQYF
TGTGCCACCAGTGACCCTAGCGGGGGGGCCCCATCCCACGAGCAGTACTTC
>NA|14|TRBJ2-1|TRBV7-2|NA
CASSFQGLDGEQFF
TGTGCCAGCAGCTTTCAGGGGCTAGACGGGGAGCAGTTCTTC
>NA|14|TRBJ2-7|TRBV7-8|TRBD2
CASSLPGGGRQQYF
TGTGCCAGCAGCCTCCCGGGAGGGGGAAGGCAGCAGTACTTC
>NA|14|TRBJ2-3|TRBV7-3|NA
CASSRDRWTDTQYF
TGTGCCAGCAGCCGCGACAGGTGGACAGATACGCAGTATTTT
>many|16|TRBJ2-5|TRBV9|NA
CASSVAIGQGGETQYF
TGTGCCAGCAGCGTAGCCATTGGGCAGGGCGGAGAGACCCAGTACTTC
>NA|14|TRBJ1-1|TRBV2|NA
CASSETGLGTEAFF
TGTGCCAGCAGTGAAACAGGGCTGGGCACTGAAGCTTTCTTT
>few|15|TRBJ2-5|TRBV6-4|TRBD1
CASSYAGTGRETQYF
TGTGCCAGCAGTTACGCCGGGACAGGTCGGGAGACCCAGTACTTC
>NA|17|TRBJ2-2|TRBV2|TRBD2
CASSQGGGARGAGKLFF
TGTGCCAGCAGCCAAGGCGGGGGGGCCCGGGGAGCCGGGAAGCTGTTTTTT
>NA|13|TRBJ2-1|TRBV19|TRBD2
CASSWAGDNEQFF
TGTGCCAGTAGTTGGGCGGGGGACAATGAGCAGTTCTTC
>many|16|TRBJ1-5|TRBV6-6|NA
CASSPSLSISNQPQHF
TGTGCCAGCAGCCCATCCCTTTCAATTAGCAATCAGCCCCAGCATTTT